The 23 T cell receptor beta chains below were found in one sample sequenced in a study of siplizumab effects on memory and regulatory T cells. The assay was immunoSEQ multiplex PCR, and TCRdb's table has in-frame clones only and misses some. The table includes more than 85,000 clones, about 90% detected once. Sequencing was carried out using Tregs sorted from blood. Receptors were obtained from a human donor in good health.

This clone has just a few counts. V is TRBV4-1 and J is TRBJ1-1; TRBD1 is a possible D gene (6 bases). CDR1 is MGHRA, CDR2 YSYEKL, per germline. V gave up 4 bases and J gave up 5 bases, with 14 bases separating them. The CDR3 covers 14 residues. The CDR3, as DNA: TGCGCCAGCAGCCCGGGAGGGGGGTGGACTGAAGCTTTCTTT. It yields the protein CASSPGGGWTEAFF.

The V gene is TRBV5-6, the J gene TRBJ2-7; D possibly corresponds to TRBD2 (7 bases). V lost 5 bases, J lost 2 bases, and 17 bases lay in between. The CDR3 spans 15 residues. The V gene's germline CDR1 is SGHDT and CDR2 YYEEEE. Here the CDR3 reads CASRPGVAGTYEQYF. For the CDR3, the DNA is TGTGCCAGCAGGCCAGGGGTAGCGGGTACCTACGAGCAGTACTTC.

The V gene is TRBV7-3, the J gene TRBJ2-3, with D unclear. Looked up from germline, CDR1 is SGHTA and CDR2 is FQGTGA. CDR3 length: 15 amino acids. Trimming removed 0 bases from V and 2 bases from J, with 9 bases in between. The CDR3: CASSLTRSYTDTQYF. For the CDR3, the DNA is TGTGCCAGCAGCTTAACGAGGTCTTACACAGATACGCAGTATTTT.

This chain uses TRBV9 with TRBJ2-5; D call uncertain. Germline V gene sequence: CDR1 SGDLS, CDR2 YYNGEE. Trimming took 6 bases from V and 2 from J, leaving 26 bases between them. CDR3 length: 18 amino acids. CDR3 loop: CASTKGLGPSALQETQYF. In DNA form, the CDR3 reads TGTGCCAGCACCAAAGGTTTGGGCCCGTCCGCCCTTCAAGAGACCCAGTACTTC.

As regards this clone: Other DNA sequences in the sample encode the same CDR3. CDR3: CASSLAGASGELFF. The CDR3 DNA is TGTGCCAGCAGCTTAGCGGGAGCTTCCGGGGAGCTGTTTTTT. The chain joins TRBV7-9 to TRBJ2-2; perhaps TRBD2 as D (5 bases). Germline V gives CDR1 SEHNR, CDR2 FQNEAQ (reference sequence). This CDR3 has 14 amino acids. V gave up 0 bases and J gave up 6 bases, with 8 bases separating them.

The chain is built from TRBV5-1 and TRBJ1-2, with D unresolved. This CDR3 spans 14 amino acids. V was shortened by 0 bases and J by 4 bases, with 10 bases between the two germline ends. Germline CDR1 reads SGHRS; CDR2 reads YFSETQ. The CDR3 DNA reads TGCGCCAGCAGCTTGGAGTCAGGACTCTATGGCTACACCTTC. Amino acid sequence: CASSLESGLYGYTF.

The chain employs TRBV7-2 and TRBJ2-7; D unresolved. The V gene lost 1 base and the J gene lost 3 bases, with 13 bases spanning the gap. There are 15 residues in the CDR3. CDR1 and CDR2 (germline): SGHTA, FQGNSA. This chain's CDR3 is CASSLVGWGNYEQYF. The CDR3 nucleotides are TGTGCCAGCAGCTTAGTAGGGTGGGGAAACTACGAGCAGTACTTC. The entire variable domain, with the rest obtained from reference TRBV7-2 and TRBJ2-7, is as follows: GAGVSQSPSNKVTEKGKDVELRCDPISGHTALYWYRQSLGQGLEFLIYFQGNSAPDKSGLPSDRFSAERTGGSVSTLTIQRTQQEDSAVYLCASSLVGWGNYEQYFGPGTRLTVT.

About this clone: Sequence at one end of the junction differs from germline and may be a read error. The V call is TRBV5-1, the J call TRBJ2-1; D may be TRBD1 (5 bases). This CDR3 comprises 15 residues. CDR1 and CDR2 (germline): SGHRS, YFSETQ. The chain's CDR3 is CASSLQDSSCNEQFF. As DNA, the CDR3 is TGCGCCAGCAGCTTACAGGATAGCTCCTGCAATGAGCAGTTCTTC.

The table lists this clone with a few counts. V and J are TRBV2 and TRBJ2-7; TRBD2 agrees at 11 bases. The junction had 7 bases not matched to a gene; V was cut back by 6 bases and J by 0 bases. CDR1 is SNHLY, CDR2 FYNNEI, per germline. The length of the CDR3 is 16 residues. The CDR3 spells CASREGTSGDSYEQYF. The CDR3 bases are TGTGCCAGCAGGGAGGGGACTAGCGGAGACTCCTACGAGCAGTACTTC.

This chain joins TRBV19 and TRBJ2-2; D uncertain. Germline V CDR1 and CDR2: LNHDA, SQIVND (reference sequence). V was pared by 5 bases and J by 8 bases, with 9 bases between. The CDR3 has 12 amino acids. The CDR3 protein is CASSYLRGELFF. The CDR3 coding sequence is TGTGCCAGTAGTTACCTCCGTGGGGAGCTGTTTTTT.

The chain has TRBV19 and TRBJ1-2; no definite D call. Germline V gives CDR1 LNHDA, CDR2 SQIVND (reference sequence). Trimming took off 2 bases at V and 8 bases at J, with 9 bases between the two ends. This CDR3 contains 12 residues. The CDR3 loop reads CASSISILGYTF. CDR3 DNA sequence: TGTGCCAGTAGTATATCGATACTGGGCTACACCTTC.

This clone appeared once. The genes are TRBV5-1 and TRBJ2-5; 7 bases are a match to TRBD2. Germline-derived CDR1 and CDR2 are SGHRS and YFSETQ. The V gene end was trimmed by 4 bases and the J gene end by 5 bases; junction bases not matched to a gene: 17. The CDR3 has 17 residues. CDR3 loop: CASSPGLVLKLSETQYF. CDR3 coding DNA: TGCGCCAGCAGCCCCGGACTAGTGCTAAAGTTGTCGGAGACCCAGTACTTC. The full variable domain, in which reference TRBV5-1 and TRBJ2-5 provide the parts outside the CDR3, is KAGVTQTPRYLIKTRGQQVTLSCSPISGHRSVSWYQQTPGQGLQFLFEYFSETQRNKGNFPGRFSGRQFSNSRSEMNVSTLELGDSALYLCASSPGLVLKLSETQYFGPGTRLLVL.

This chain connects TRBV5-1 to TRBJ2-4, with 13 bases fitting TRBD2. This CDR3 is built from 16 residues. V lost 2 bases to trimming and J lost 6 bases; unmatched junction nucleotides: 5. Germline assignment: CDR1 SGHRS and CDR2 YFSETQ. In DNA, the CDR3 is TGCGCCAGCAGCTTTGGACTAGCGGGAGTGTCAAACATTCAGTACTTC. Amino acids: CASSFGLAGVSNIQYF.

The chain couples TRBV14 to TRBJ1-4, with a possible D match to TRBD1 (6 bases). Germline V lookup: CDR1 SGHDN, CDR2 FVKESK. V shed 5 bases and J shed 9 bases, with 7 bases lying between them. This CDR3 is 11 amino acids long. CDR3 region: CASSGGQKLFF. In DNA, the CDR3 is TGTGCCAGCAGCGGGGGCCAAAAACTGTTTTTT.

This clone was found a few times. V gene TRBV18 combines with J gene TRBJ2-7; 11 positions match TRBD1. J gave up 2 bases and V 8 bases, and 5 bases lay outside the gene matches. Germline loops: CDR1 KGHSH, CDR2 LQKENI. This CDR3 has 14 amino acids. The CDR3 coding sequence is TGTGCCAGCACGCCGGGACAGGGGGCCTACGAGCAGTACTTC. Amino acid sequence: CASTPGQGAYEQYF. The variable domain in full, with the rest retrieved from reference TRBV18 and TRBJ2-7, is NAGVMQNPRHLVRRRGQEARLRCSPMKGHSHVYWYRQLPEEGLKFMVYLQKENIIDESGMPKERFSAEFPKEGPSILRIQQVVRGDSAAYFCASTPGQGAYEQYFGPGTRLTVT.

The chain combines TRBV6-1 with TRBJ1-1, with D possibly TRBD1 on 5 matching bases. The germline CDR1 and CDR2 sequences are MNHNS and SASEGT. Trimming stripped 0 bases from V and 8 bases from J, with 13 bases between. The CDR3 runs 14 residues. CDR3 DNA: TGTGCCAGCAGTGAAGCGCGCCGGCAGGGCGAAGCTTTCTTT. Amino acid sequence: CASSEARRQGEAFF.

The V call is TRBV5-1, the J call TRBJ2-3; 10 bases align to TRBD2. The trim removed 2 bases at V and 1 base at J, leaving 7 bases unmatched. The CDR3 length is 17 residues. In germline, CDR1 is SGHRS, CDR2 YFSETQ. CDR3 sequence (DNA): TGCGCCAGCAGCTTCGTCACTAGCGGGGTTGGCACAGATACGCAGTATTTT. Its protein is CASSFVTSGVGTDTQYF.

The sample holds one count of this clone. In DNA, the CDR3 is TGTGCCAGCAAAACGGGAGTCAGCACCGGGGAGCTGTTTTTT. The encoded protein is CASKTGVSTGELFF. The chain combines TRBV2 with TRBJ2-2; D is perhaps TRBD2 (6 bases). Looked up from germline, CDR1 is SNHLY and CDR2 is FYNNEI. CDR3 size: 14 residues. Trimming took 7 bases from V and 4 from J, leaving 13 bases between them.

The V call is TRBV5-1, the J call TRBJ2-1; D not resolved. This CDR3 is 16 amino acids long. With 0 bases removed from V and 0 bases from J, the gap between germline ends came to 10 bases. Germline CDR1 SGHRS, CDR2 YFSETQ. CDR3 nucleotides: TGCGCCAGCAGCTTGGCCCCGGGCAGCTCCTACAATGAGCAGTTCTTC. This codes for CASSLAPGSSYNEQFF.

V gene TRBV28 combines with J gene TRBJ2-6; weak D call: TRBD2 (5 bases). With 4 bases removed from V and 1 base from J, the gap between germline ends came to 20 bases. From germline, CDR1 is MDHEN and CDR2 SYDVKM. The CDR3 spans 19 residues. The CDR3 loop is CASSSADVGVFSGANVLTF. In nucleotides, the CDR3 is TGTGCCAGCAGTTCAGCGGACGTCGGGGTGTTTTCTGGGGCCAACGTCCTGACTTTC.

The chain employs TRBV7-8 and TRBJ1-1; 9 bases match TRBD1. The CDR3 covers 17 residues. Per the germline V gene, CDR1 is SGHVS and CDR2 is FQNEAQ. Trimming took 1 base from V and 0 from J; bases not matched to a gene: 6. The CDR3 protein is CASSLEYRGHMNTEAFF. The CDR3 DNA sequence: TGTGCCAGCAGCTTAGAGTACAGGGGGCACATGAACACTGAAGCTTTCTTT.

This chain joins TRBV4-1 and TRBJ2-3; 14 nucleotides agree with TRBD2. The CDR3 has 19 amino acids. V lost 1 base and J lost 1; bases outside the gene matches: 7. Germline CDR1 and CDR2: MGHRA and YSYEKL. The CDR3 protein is CASSQGRGLAGEGTDTQYF. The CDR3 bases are TGCGCCAGCAGCCAAGGAAGGGGACTAGCGGGAGAGGGCACAGATACGCAGTATTTT.

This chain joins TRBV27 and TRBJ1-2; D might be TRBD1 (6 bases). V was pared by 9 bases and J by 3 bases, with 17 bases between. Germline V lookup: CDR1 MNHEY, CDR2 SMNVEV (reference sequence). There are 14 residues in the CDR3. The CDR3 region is CASSSVGGYYGYTF. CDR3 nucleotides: TGTGCCAGTTCTTCGGTAGGGGGTTACTATGGCTACACCTTC.